Sequencing of this T cell receptor beta chain was carried out in a study of blood T cell repertoires in COVID-19. Study in general: Acute-phase and convalescent COVID-19 samples originated in the United States, Italy and Spain. T cells, B-cell-depleted T cells, or PBMCs supplied cDNA or gDNA.

The germline V and J ends were trimmed by 2 bases and 4 bases, with 6 bases remaining between them. Germline V lookup: CDR1 LGHDT, CDR2 YNNKEL (reference sequence). The CDR3 totals 12 residues. In the original processing: Reference gene primer amplification gave nucleated cell count estimates. Some clones are missing from TCRdb's copy, which holds only in-frame ones; the method was immunoSEQ multiplex PCR. V, J and clone size reflect that table, while D and trimming were determined from the DNA. The sample yields some 150,000 clones, approximately 92% seen once. Sequences were obtained from peripheral blood. The V call is TRBV3-1 (or the pseudogene TRBV3-2), the J call TRBJ2-7; D gene ambiguous. The origin of this receptor is a woman aged 55-69 years with active COVID-19. The CDR3 loop reads CASSQNRYEQYF. In DNA, the CDR3 is TGTGCCAGCAGCCAAAATCGGTACGAGCAGTACTTC.